Following are 17 T cell receptor beta chains from one sample sequenced in a study of blood T cell repertoires in COVID-19. Repertoires were generated with immunoSEQ multiplex PCR, while TCRdb's copy carries only in-frame clones and drops some. The sample has about 350,000 clones, about 92% seen once. Sequencing was carried out using peripheral blood. These receptors all come from a woman aged 60-75 years with COVID-19, enrolled during active disease.

The chain is built from TRBV5-1 and TRBJ2-7; D is possibly TRBD2 (6 bases). Germline V gives CDR1 SGHRS, CDR2 YFSETQ. V was clipped by 0 bases and J by 3 bases, with 10 bases between them. The CDR3 has 14 residues. In DNA form, the CDR3 reads TGCGCCAGCAGCTTGGGCAGGAGGGTCTACGAGCAGTACTTC. This encodes CASSLGRRVYEQYF. The full variable domain, rest sourced from reference TRBV5-1 and TRBJ2-7, is KAGVTQTPRYLIKTRGQQVTLSCSPISGHRSVSWYQQTPGQGLQFLFEYFSETQRNKGNFPGRFSGRQFSNSRSEMNVSTLELGDSALYLCASSLGRRVYEQYFGPGTRLTVT.

The count of this clone is one. This chain links TRBV28 with TRBJ1-2, with 9 bases identical to TRBD1. From germline, CDR1 is MDHEN and CDR2 SYDVKM. CDR3 size: 18 residues. The J segment lost 0 bases and the V segment lost 4 bases, leaving 12 bases of the junction unmatched. CDR3 sequence: CASSSLQGAREANYGYTF. As DNA, the CDR3 is TGTGCCAGCAGTTCATTACAGGGGGCAAGGGAGGCTAACTATGGCTACACCTTC.

The chain joins TRBV19 to TRBJ2-3, with a tentative D call TRBD2 (5 bases). The CDR3 runs to 15 residues. The V end was cut by 1 base, the J end by 5 bases, with 13 bases between. CDR1 and CDR2 (germline): LNHDA, SQIVND (reference sequence). The CDR3 DNA is TGTGCCAGTAGTATAGGGGCAGGAGGAGGAGATACGCAGTATTTT. It is translated as CASSIGAGGGDTQYF. The entire variable domain, with the rest obtained from reference TRBV19 and TRBJ2-3, is as follows: DGGITQSPKYLFRKEGQNVTLSCEQNLNHDAMYWYRQDPGQGLRLIYYSQIVNDFQKGDIAEGYSVSREKKESFPLTVTSAQKNPTAFYLCASSIGAGGGDTQYFGPGTRLTVL.

The rearrangement joins TRBV5-4 to TRBJ2-3; TRBD2 is a possible D gene (5 bases). The germline V and J ends were trimmed by 0 bases and 1 base, with 15 bases remaining between them. CDR1 SGHNT and CDR2 YYREEE come from the germline V gene (reference sequence). The CDR3 is 17 residues long. The CDR3: CASSLGAAVDGTDTQYF. CDR3 DNA sequence: TGTGCCAGCAGCTTGGGAGCGGCCGTGGATGGCACAGATACGCAGTATTTT. Full variable domain (outside the CDR3, taken from reference TRBV5-4 and TRBJ2-3): ETGVTQSPTHLIKTRGQQVTLRCSSQSGHNTVSWYQQALGQGPQFIFQYYREEENGRGNFPPRFSGLQFPNYSSELNVNALELDDSALYLCASSLGAAVDGTDTQYFGPGTRLTVL.

This rearrangement joins TRBV6-6 to TRBJ1-6; a weak D match, TRBD1 (6 bases). The CDR3 runs 14 residues. V was cut by 5 bases and J by 7 bases, with 12 bases left in between. Germline CDR1 is MNHNY and CDR2 is SVGAGI (reference sequence). CDR3 residues: CASSPWDTNSPLHF. The CDR3 DNA sequence: TGTGCCAGCAGTCCCTGGGACACCAATTCACCCCTCCACTTT.

Here the CDR3 reads CASSSFYEQYF. In DNA, the CDR3 is TGTGCCAGCAGCTCCTTCTACGAGCAGTACTTC. The rearrangement joins TRBV5-4 to TRBJ2-7, with D unresolved. Germline loops: CDR1 SGHNT, CDR2 YYREEE (reference sequence). The V and J ends lost 3 bases and 3 bases respectively, with 4 bases between them. The CDR3 runs to 11 residues. Variable domain in full (rest from reference TRBV5-4 and TRBJ2-7): ETGVTQSPTHLIKTRGQQVTLRCSSQSGHNTVSWYQQALGQGPQFIFQYYREEENGRGNFPPRFSGLQFPNYSSELNVNALELDDSALYLCASSSFYEQYFGPGTRLTVT.

This chain joins TRBV19 and TRBJ1-2; D gene unclear. V was clipped by 5 bases and J by 5 bases, with 3 bases between them. This CDR3 is built from 10 residues. Germline CDR1 and CDR2: LNHDA and SQIVND (reference sequence). The CDR3 DNA reads as TGTGCCAGTAGTGAGTATGGCTACACCTTC. Translation: CASSEYGYTF.

CDR3 nucleotides: TGTGCTAGTGGTTTGGCATCGGGTGAGCAGTTCTTC. This codes for CASGLASGEQFF. This chain connects TRBV12-5 to TRBJ2-1, with D unresolved. The CDR3 consists of 12 residues. V gave up 1 base and J gave up 9 bases, with 7 bases separating them. Germline CDR1 reads LGHNT; CDR2 reads FRNRAP.

The rearrangement joins TRBV5-6 to TRBJ1-2, with D possibly TRBD1 on 6 matching bases. This CDR3 is built from 14 residues. V gave up 4 bases and J gave up 4 bases, with 14 bases separating them. From germline, CDR1 is SGHDT and CDR2 YYEEEE. In DNA, the CDR3 is TGTGCCAGCAGCCCAGGGGCTAAGGGCTATGGCTACACCTTC. This sequence encodes CASSPGAKGYGYTF.

The chain recombines TRBV7-8 with TRBJ1-1; D is perhaps TRBD1 (6 bases). Germline lookup yields CDR1 SGHVS and CDR2 FQNEAQ. The CDR3 consists of 16 residues. The ends were cut back, 3 bases at V and 5 bases at J, with 19 bases in the middle. The CDR3 protein is CASSFRIGGDFTEAFF. CDR3 in DNA: TGTGCCAGCAGCTTCCGCATAGGGGGAGATTTTACTGAAGCTTTCTTT.

This chain uses TRBV10-2 with TRBJ2-7, with D possibly being TRBD2 (5 bases). CDR3 length equals 13 residues. CDR1 is WSHSY, CDR2 SAAADI, per germline. V was clipped by 5 bases and J by 3 bases, with 11 bases between them. CDR3 sequence (DNA): TGCGCCAGCAGTTACGGGGTGAGCTACGAGCAGTACTTC. Protein sequence: CASSYGVSYEQYF.

V and J are TRBV7-3 and TRBJ1-1; 9 nucleotides line up with TRBD1. Germline V gene sequence: CDR1 SGHTA, CDR2 FQGTGA. V lost 3 bases, J lost 5 bases, and 10 bases stayed unmatched. This CDR3 comprises 16 residues. CDR3 residues: CASSLRPDGQGTEAFF. In DNA, the CDR3 is TGTGCCAGCAGCTTGCGTCCGGATGGACAGGGGACTGAAGCTTTCTTT.

This sequence joins TRBV28 and TRBJ1-6; 7 nucleotides match TRBD1. J was trimmed by 3 bases and V by 5 bases; bases with no gene match: 13. This CDR3 is 18 amino acids long. Germline CDR1 is MDHEN and CDR2 is SYDVKM. CDR3 DNA sequence: TGTGCCAGCAGTGCTTATTACAGGGGACGGCTCTATAATTCACCCCTCCACTTT. Protein sequence: CASSAYYRGRLYNSPLHF. The whole variable domain, filled in from reference TRBV28 and TRBJ1-6, reads DVKVTQSSRYLVKRTGEKVFLECVQDMDHENMFWYRQDPGLGLRLIYFSYDVKMKEKGDIPEGYSVSREKKERFSLILESASTNQTSMYLCASSAYYRGRLYNSPLHFGNGTRLTVT.

The gene calls are TRBV19 and TRBJ1-2, with D maybe TRBD1 (5 bases). The V end was cut by 5 bases, the J end by 2 bases, with 9 bases between. Germline V lookup: CDR1 LNHDA, CDR2 SQIVND (reference sequence). The length of the CDR3 is 13 residues. The CDR3 here is CASSLRDNYGYTF. In nucleotides, the CDR3 is TGTGCCAGTAGTCTGCGGGACAACTATGGCTACACCTTC.

The chain combines TRBV27 with TRBJ1-4; D is unclear. Germline V gives CDR1 MNHEY, CDR2 SMNVEV (reference sequence). CDR3 size: 15 residues. Trimming took 8 bases from V and 8 from J, leaving 21 bases between them. The DNA of the CDR3 is TGTGCCAGCCGATTAGGCGGGATAGGACGGGAAAAACTGTTTTTT. This encodes CASRLGGIGREKLFF.

The J gene is TRBJ1-2, the V gene TRBV28; D is unresolved. With 5 bases removed from V and 6 bases from J, the gap between germline ends came to 10 bases. In germline, CDR1 is MDHEN, CDR2 SYDVKM. The CDR3 is 12 amino acids. The CDR3 reads CASSLARDGYTF. The CDR3 nucleotides are TGTGCCAGCAGTCTAGCGCGAGATGGCTACACCTTC.

The CDR3 protein is CASSGWDLGQYF. The CDR3, as DNA: TGCGCCAGCAGCGGTTGGGACTTGGGGCAGTACTTC. V usage is TRBV5-1 and J usage is TRBJ2-7, with a tentative D call TRBD2 (6 bases). Looked up from germline, CDR1 is SGHRS and CDR2 is YFSETQ. The CDR3 runs 12 residues. V lost 4 bases and J lost 9, with 14 bases in between.